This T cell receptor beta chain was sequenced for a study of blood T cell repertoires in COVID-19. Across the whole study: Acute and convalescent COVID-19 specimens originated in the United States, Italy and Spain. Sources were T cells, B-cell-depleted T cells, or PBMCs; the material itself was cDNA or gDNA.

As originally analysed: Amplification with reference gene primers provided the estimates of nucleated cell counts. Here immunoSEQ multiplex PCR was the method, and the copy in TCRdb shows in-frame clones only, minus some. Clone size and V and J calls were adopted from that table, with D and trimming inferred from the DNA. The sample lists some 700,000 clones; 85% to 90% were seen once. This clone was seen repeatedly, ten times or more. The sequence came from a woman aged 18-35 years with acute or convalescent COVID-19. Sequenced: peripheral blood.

DNA of the CDR3: TGTGCCTGGAGTGTACGGGAGCACCCCGGAATCCTGGATGGCTACACCTTC. Translated, it gives CAWSVREHPGILDGYTF. The V call is TRBV30, the J call TRBJ1-2; D remains unclear. Trimming shortened V by 0 bases and J by 6 bases, and 23 bases separated the two germline ends. The length of the CDR3 is 17 residues. Looked up from germline, CDR1 is GTSNPN and CDR2 is SVGIG (reference sequence).